These T cell receptor beta chains were read from a single sample in a study of blood T cell repertoires in COVID-19. Libraries were prepared by immunoSEQ multiplex PCR; TCRdb keeps only in-frame clonotypes and omits some of them. This sample has 200,000 to 300,000 clones, with around 86% found just once. Sequenced input: peripheral blood. These receptor sequences come from a woman older than 75 with COVID-19, enrolled during active disease. CDR3s include the opening cysteine and the closing phenylalanine or tryptophan. Each record gives: V gene, J gene, D gene, clone size, CDR3 protein, CDR3 DNA. A D gene is named only where the DNA matches it firmly. Some rows mark clone size as missing; the rest say once, few, many or name a class of expanded clone.

V gene: TRBV9; J gene: TRBJ1-4; D gene: .; clone size: .; CDR3 protein: CASSPLSTNEKLFF; CDR3 DNA: TGTGCCAGCAGCCCACTCTCAACTAATGAAAAACTGTTTTTT
V gene: TRBV2; J gene: TRBJ2-5; D gene: .; clone size: few; CDR3 protein: CASSDVGPPSGTQYF; CDR3 DNA: TGTGCCAGCAGTGATGTGGGCCCTCCCTCAGGGACCCAGTACTTC
V gene: TRBV9; J gene: TRBJ2-3; D gene: TRBD2; clone size: .; CDR3 protein: CASSRLADTDTQYF; CDR3 DNA: TGTGCCAGCAGCAGGCTAGCGGACACAGATACGCAGTATTTT
V gene: TRBV18; J gene: TRBJ2-6; D gene: TRBD1; clone size: once; CDR3 protein: CASSPPGQGRSGANVLTF; CDR3 DNA: TGTGCCAGCTCACCGCCGGGACAGGGGCGCTCTGGGGCCAACGTCCTGACTTTC
V gene: TRBV6-6; J gene: TRBJ2-2; D gene: TRBD1; clone size: .; CDR3 protein: CASSWTGTGELFF; CDR3 DNA: TGTGCCAGCAGTTGGACAGGGACCGGGGAGCTGTTTTTT
V gene: TRBV6-6; J gene: TRBJ1-1; D gene: TRBD1; clone size: .; CDR3 protein: CASSRQGIPVNTEAFF; CDR3 DNA: TGTGCCAGCAGTCGACAGGGAATCCCAGTGAACACTGAAGCTTTCTTT
V gene: TRBV10-3; J gene: TRBJ2-5; D gene: TRBD2; clone size: .; CDR3 protein: CAISGGRKETQYF; CDR3 DNA: TGTGCCATCAGTGGCGGGAGGAAAGAGACCCAGTACTTC
V gene: TRBV14; J gene: TRBJ1-2; D gene: .; clone size: .; CDR3 protein: CASSQNLGDGYTF; CDR3 DNA: TGTGCCAGCAGCCAAAACCTAGGGGATGGCTACACCTTC
V gene: TRBV7-2; J gene: TRBJ2-2; D gene: TRBD2; clone size: once; CDR3 protein: CASSRGGAPSGELFF; CDR3 DNA: TGTGCCAGTAGCCGGGGGGGGGCCCCATCCGGGGAGCTGTTTTTT
V gene: TRBV7-2; J gene: TRBJ1-1; D gene: .; clone size: .; CDR3 protein: CASTSPTTNTEAFF; CDR3 DNA: TGTGCCAGCACTTCTCCAACTACAAACACTGAAGCTTTCTTT
V gene: TRBV5-4; J gene: TRBJ1-1; D gene: TRBD1; clone size: .; CDR3 protein: CASSWDRSNTEAFF; CDR3 DNA: TGTGCCAGCAGCTGGGACAGATCAAACACTGAAGCTTTCTTT
V gene: TRBV7-2; J gene: TRBJ1-6; D gene: .; clone size: .; CDR3 protein: CASSQGLIINSPLHF; CDR3 DNA: TGTGCCAGCAGCCAGGGGTTGATAATCAATTCACCCCTCCACTTT
V gene: TRBV19; J gene: TRBJ2-2; D gene: TRBD2; clone size: .; CDR3 protein: CASGGFVGVLFF; CDR3 DNA: TGTGCCAGCGGGGGGTTCGTTGGCGTGCTGTTTTTT
V gene: TRBV5-1; J gene: TRBJ2-5; D gene: TRBD1; clone size: .; CDR3 protein: CASSSGTGGQETQYF; CDR3 DNA: TGCGCCAGCAGCTCTGGGACAGGGGGGCAGGAGACCCAGTACTTC
V gene: TRBV30; J gene: TRBJ1-5; D gene: .; clone size: .; CDR3 protein: CAWSGAGPQPQHF; CDR3 DNA: TGTGCCTGGAGTGGAGCGGGACCCCAGCCCCAGCATTTT
V gene: TRBV19; J gene: TRBJ2-2; D gene: .; clone size: .; CDR3 protein: CASSIFRDYRDTGELFF; CDR3 DNA: TGTGCCAGTAGTATTTTTCGAGACTACAGGGACACCGGGGAGCTGTTTTTT
V gene: TRBV19; J gene: TRBJ1-5; D gene: .; clone size: .; CDR3 protein: CASSGGEAQPQHF; CDR3 DNA: TGTGCCAGTAGTGGGGGGGAGGCTCAGCCCCAGCATTTT
V gene: TRBV18; J gene: TRBJ2-7; D gene: .; clone size: .; CDR3 protein: CASSPRTRDEQYF; CDR3 DNA: TGTGCCAGCTCACCACGAACACGTGACGAGCAGTACTTC
V gene: TRBV6-2/TRBV6-3; J gene: TRBJ1-2; D gene: .; clone size: few; CDR3 protein: CASSYSNRPYGYTF; CDR3 DNA: TGTGCCAGCAGTTACTCGAACAGGCCTTATGGCTACACCTTC
V gene: TRBV5-6; J gene: TRBJ1-1; D gene: .; clone size: .; CDR3 protein: CASSTSRLVNTEAFF; CDR3 DNA: TGTGCCAGCAGCACCTCCCGGTTGGTGAACACTGAAGCTTTCTTT
V gene: TRBV10-3; J gene: TRBJ1-1; D gene: .; clone size: few; CDR3 protein: CAISDTGRNTEAFF; CDR3 DNA: TGTGCCATCAGTGATACAGGTCGGAACACTGAAGCTTTCTTT
V gene: TRBV2; J gene: TRBJ2-5; D gene: .; clone size: .; CDR3 protein: CASNGRRVETQYF; CDR3 DNA: TGTGCCAGCAACGGGCGGAGGGTAGAGACCCAGTACTTC
V gene: TRBV19; J gene: TRBJ2-3; D gene: TRBD2; clone size: .; CDR3 protein: CASSARAGGTDTQYF; CDR3 DNA: TGTGCCAGTAGCGCCCGCGCGGGGGGCACAGATACGCAGTATTTT
V gene: TRBV27; J gene: TRBJ1-5; D gene: TRBD1; clone size: .; CDR3 protein: CASRRQGVIGQPQHF; CDR3 DNA: TGTGCCAGCAGGCGACAGGGGGTCATTGGACAGCCCCAGCATTTT
V gene: TRBV2; J gene: TRBJ2-2; D gene: TRBD1; clone size: once; CDR3 protein: CASRGEGGYTGELFF; CDR3 DNA: TGTGCCAGCAGGGGGGAAGGGGGCTACACCGGGGAGCTGTTTTTT
V gene: TRBV18; J gene: TRBJ1-1; D gene: .; clone size: once; CDR3 protein: CASSPSIAGTEAFF; CDR3 DNA: TGTGCCAGCTCACCGTCCATTGCGGGCACTGAAGCTTTCTTT
V gene: TRBV3-1/TRBV3-2; J gene: TRBJ1-4; D gene: .; clone size: .; CDR3 protein: CASSQGALGTLGLGKLFF; CDR3 DNA: TGTGCCAGCAGCCAAGGAGCTTTAGGGACTCTGGGCTTAGGAAAACTGTTTTTT
V gene: TRBV12-3/TRBV12-4; J gene: TRBJ1-5; D gene: .; clone size: few; CDR3 protein: CASSLYSNQPQHF; CDR3 DNA: TGTGCCAGCAGTTTATATAGCAATCAGCCCCAGCATTTT
V gene: TRBV7-2; J gene: TRBJ2-1; D gene: .; clone size: once; CDR3 protein: CASSLGQGSGDEQFF; CDR3 DNA: TGTGCCAGCAGCTTAGGGCAGGGAAGTGGCGATGAGCAGTTCTTC
V gene: TRBV13; J gene: TRBJ1-6; D gene: .; clone size: .; CDR3 protein: CASSQGQRSYNSPLHF; CDR3 DNA: TGTGCCAGCAGCCAGGGGCAGAGGTCCTATAATTCACCCCTCCACTTT
V gene: TRBV6-5; J gene: TRBJ2-7; D gene: TRBD2; clone size: .; CDR3 protein: CASSRLAGGEYEQYF; CDR3 DNA: TGTGCCAGCAGTAGGCTAGCGGGGGGCGAGTACGAGCAGTACTTC
V gene: TRBV11-3; J gene: TRBJ2-3; D gene: TRBD2; clone size: .; CDR3 protein: CASSPGGASTDTQYF; CDR3 DNA: TGTGCCAGCAGCCCCGGGGGGGCGAGCACAGATACGCAGTATTTT
V gene: TRBV4-3; J gene: TRBJ2-3; D gene: TRBD2; clone size: .; CDR3 protein: CASSQGATSGGDTQYF; CDR3 DNA: TGCGCCAGCAGCCAAGGGGCGACTAGCGGGGGAGATACGCAGTATTTT
V gene: TRBV20-1; J gene: TRBJ2-3; D gene: TRBD2; clone size: .; CDR3 protein: CSASPKLAGGHTDTQYF; CDR3 DNA: TGCAGTGCTAGTCCTAAACTAGCGGGGGGCCACACAGATACGCAGTATTTT
V gene: TRBV11-3; J gene: TRBJ2-1; D gene: TRBD2; clone size: .; CDR3 protein: CASSLGLAGGNEQFF; CDR3 DNA: TGTGCCAGCAGCTTAGGGCTAGCGGGGGGGAATGAGCAGTTCTTC
V gene: TRBV25-1; J gene: TRBJ1-1; D gene: TRBD1; clone size: .; CDR3 protein: CASSGTENTEAFF; CDR3 DNA: TGTGCCAGCTCCGGGACAGAGAACACTGAAGCTTTCTTT
V gene: TRBV3-1/TRBV3-2; J gene: TRBJ2-1; D gene: TRBD1; clone size: .; CDR3 protein: CASSQVEGAREQFF; CDR3 DNA: TGTGCCAGCAGCCAAGTTGAGGGGGCAAGAGAGCAGTTCTTC
V gene: TRBV6-2/TRBV6-3; J gene: TRBJ2-3; D gene: TRBD2; clone size: .; CDR3 protein: CASSYGRGFTDTQYF; CDR3 DNA: TGTGCCAGCAGTTACGGGCGGGGGTTCACAGATACGCAGTATTTT
V gene: TRBV28; J gene: TRBJ1-4; D gene: .; clone size: .; CDR3 protein: CASSPPRAAEKLFF; CDR3 DNA: TGTGCCAGCAGTCCGCCCCGAGCGGCCGAAAAACTGTTTTTT
V gene: TRBV11-2; J gene: TRBJ2-1; D gene: TRBD2; clone size: .; CDR3 protein: CATLSGGAMNEQFF; CDR3 DNA: TGTGCCACACTCAGCGGGGGGGCCATGAATGAGCAGTTCTTC
V gene: TRBV2; J gene: TRBJ2-1; D gene: .; clone size: .; CDR3 protein: CASSPEARAAEQFF; CDR3 DNA: TGTGCCAGCAGCCCCGAGGCTAGAGCGGCTGAGCAGTTCTTC
V gene: TRBV6-5; J gene: TRBJ2-3; D gene: TRBD1; clone size: .; CDR3 protein: CATHRGLEVDTQYF; CDR3 DNA: TGTGCCACCCACAGGGGGCTGGAAGTAGATACGCAGTATTTT
V gene: TRBV13; J gene: TRBJ2-3; D gene: TRBD1; clone size: .; CDR3 protein: CASSHTGGADTQYF; CDR3 DNA: TGTGCCAGCAGCCATACAGGGGGCGCAGATACGCAGTATTTT
V gene: TRBV29-1; J gene: TRBJ2-3; D gene: TRBD1; clone size: once; CDR3 protein: CSVHRGYSTDTQYF; CDR3 DNA: TGCAGCGTTCACAGGGGGTATTCGACAGATACGCAGTATTTT
V gene: TRBV28; J gene: TRBJ2-4; D gene: .; clone size: .; CDR3 protein: CASSPGQAKNIQYF; CDR3 DNA: TGTGCCAGCAGTCCTGGACAGGCCAAAAACATTCAGTACTTC
V gene: TRBV20-1; J gene: TRBJ1-1; D gene: TRBD1; clone size: .; CDR3 protein: CSAWGQTEAFF; CDR3 DNA: TGCAGTGCATGGGGACAGACTGAAGCTTTCTTT
V gene: TRBV29-1; J gene: TRBJ1-2; D gene: .; clone size: .; CDR3 protein: CSVDTGIYGYTF; CDR3 DNA: TGCAGCGTGGATACAGGGATATATGGCTACACCTTC
V gene: TRBV6-4; J gene: TRBJ2-1; D gene: TRBD2; clone size: .; CDR3 protein: CASSDSLAGGRHEQFF; CDR3 DNA: TGTGCCAGCAGTGATAGCCTAGCGGGGGGACGCCATGAGCAGTTCTTC
V gene: TRBV19; J gene: TRBJ2-7; D gene: .; clone size: .; CDR3 protein: CASSPPGSAYEQYF; CDR3 DNA: TGTGCCAGTAGTCCCCCGGGTAGCGCCTACGAGCAGTACTTC
V gene: TRBV7-2; J gene: TRBJ1-2; D gene: .; clone size: .; CDR3 protein: CASSLSVVQAGGYTF; CDR3 DNA: TGTGCCAGCAGCTTGAGTGTGGTACAGGCGGGGGGCTACACCTTC
V gene: TRBV7-9; J gene: TRBJ2-3; D gene: TRBD2; clone size: .; CDR3 protein: CASSLSGGARADTQYF; CDR3 DNA: TGTGCCAGCAGCTTATCGGGGGGGGCCAGGGCAGATACGCAGTATTTT
V gene: TRBV3-1/TRBV3-2; J gene: TRBJ2-1; D gene: TRBD2; clone size: few; CDR3 protein: CASSQSWALTSGGGNEQFF; CDR3 DNA: TGTGCCAGCAGCCAATCCTGGGCCCTGACTAGCGGGGGAGGAAATGAGCAGTTCTTC
V gene: TRBV2; J gene: TRBJ1-1; D gene: .; clone size: .; CDR3 protein: CASCPTVMEFEAFF; CDR3 DNA: TGTGCCAGCTGCCCGACCGTGATGGAGTTTGAAGCTTTCTTT